Described below is a single T cell receptor (beta chain) sequence and its context. Its antigen is still unknown. The sample holds no much larger clone one base away, and base qualities are not on file. The data belong to a study of T cells after yellow fever vaccination (dated by TCRdb to between 2017 and 2020). Some background on the complete study: The SMART-Seq v4 Ultra Low Input RNA kit was used to prepare libraries from fractions with low cell numbers. To follow T-cell clones before and after primary and booster YFV17D yellow fever vaccination, bulk TCR alpha and beta repertoires were sequenced over time. Two healthy male donors made up the cohort, one aged 18 to 29 years and the other aged 30 to 40 years. Blood was collected at multiple timepoints before and after primary and secondary immunization, and bulk PBMC replicates and cell subsets were isolated.

The treatment or condition label, read with the paper, signifies: live attenuated yellow fever vaccine strain. At each blood-draw timepoint, two biological replicates of bulk PBMCs were collected. A standard Ficoll-Paque protocol was used to isolate PBMCs from peripheral blood. RNA was extracted with TriZol from bulk PBMCs, CD4 and CD8 fractions, and dextramer-positive and dextramer-negative fractions. Findings and caveats that apply to the study as a whole: Computational filtering was required because FACS-sorted repertoires could contain abundant contaminating clonotypes from the bulk population. Compared with the primary T-cell response, the secondary T-cell response was faster but weaker, reaching its peak on day 5 rather than on day 15. Because only two donors were included in the study, the extent to which the findings can be generalized is limited. A small share of clonotypes was detected in both CD4 and CD8 compartments, with the overlap likely arising from convergent recombination. After the booster, most of the clones that had expanded following primary vaccination were detected again (almost 98% of CD4 and 80% to 90% of CD8), which suggests that memory was broadly maintained.

TCR cDNA was synthesized by 5'RACE template switching, through which a universal primer site and unique molecular identifiers were introduced. cDNA synthesis was primed from both the TCR alpha and TCR beta constant segments. Libraries were amplified in two PCR steps, with sample barcodes and sequencing adapters added in the second step. Sequencing of libraries was performed on Illumina HiSeq 2500 (2x100 bp) or NovaSeq (2x150 bp). In the source study's methods: Reads were demultiplexed and collapsed into UMI consensus sequences with MIGEC, and V(D)J alignment was performed with MiXCR. Vaccine-responding clonotypes were identified with edgeR using replicate PBMC samples, with FDR below 0.01 and a log2 fold change above 5 up to day 15 being required. CD4 or CD8 identity was assigned to each bulk clonotype according to whether the clonotype was present at higher abundance in the sequenced CD4 repertoire or the sequenced CD8 repertoire. TCRdb trimmed the raw reads at Q25, called clones with MiXCR and kept productive beta chains. Each entry merges the rows of one CDR3 protein and shows their most common DNA and genes. These V and J calls rely on TCRdb rather than the paper's analysis. For this sample the table gives more than 350,000 distinct CDR3 sequences, of which around 10% were detected only once. 15% to 20% of the sample rests with the top ten.

The sequencing here drew on PBMCs, taken on the day of the first yellow fever vaccination. The receptor was derived from a man between 18 and 29 years old who received the YFV17D yellow fever vaccine.

The DNA reads TGTGCCAGCAGTTCGGCCGATCTGTCCTTCGTGCAGTACTTC. Its amino acids are CASSSADLSFVQYF. The V and J segments used are TRBV27 and TRBJ2-7; the D gene cannot be resolved reliably. CDR1 and CDR2 were assigned from the germline V gene (reference sequence) as MNHEY and SMNVEV. Measured from the cysteine to the phenylalanine, the CDR3 is 14 residues long. This entry keeps only the CDR3 DNA: 42 bases, framed from base 1. V drops 4 bases and J drops 9 bases, leaving 19 bases in between.